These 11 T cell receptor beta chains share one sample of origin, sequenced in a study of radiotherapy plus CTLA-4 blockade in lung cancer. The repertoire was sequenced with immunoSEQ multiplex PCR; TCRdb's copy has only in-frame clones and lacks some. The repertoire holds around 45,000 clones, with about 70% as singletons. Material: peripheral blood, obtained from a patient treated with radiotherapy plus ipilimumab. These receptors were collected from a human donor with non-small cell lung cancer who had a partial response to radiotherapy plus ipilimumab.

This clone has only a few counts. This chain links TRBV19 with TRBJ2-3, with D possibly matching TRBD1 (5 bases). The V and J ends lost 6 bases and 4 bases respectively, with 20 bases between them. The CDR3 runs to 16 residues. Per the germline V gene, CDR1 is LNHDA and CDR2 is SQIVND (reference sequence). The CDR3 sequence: CASSDGPTQGADTQYF. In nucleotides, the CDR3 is TGTGCCAGTAGCGACGGACCGACTCAGGGCGCAGATACGCAGTATTTT.

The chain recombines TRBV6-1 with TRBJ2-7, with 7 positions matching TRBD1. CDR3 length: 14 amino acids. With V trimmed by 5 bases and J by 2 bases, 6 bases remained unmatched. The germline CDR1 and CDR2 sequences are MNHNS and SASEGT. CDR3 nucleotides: TGTGCCAGCAGTTTTTTAGGACAGGCCTACGAGCAGTACTTC. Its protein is CASSFLGQAYEQYF.

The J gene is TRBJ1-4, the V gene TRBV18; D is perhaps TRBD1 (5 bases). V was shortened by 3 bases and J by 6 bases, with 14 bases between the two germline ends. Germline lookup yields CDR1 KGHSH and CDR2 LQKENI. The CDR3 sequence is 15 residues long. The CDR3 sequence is CASSPEWGVDEKLFF. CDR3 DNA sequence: TGTGCCAGCTCACCTGAGTGGGGGGTTGATGAAAAACTGTTTTTT.

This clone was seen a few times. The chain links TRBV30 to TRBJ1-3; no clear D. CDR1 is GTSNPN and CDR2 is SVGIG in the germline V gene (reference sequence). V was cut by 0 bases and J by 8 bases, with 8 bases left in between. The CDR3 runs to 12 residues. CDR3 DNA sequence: TGTGCCTGGAGTGTACGGGGAGACACCATATATTTT. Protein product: CAWSVRGDTIYF.

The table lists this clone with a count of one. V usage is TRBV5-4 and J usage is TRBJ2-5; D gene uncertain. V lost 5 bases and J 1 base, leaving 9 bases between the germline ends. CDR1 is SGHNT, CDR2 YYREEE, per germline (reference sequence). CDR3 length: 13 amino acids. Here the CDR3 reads CASSDPGQETQYF. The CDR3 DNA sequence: TGTGCCAGCAGTGACCCGGGCCAAGAGACCCAGTACTTC.

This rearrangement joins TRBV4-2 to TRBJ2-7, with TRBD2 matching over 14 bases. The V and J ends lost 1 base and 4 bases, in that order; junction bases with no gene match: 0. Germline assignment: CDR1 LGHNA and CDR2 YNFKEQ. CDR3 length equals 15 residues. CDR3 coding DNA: TGTGCCAGCAGCCAAGGGACTAGCGGGAGGTACGAGCAGTACTTC. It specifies CASSQGTSGRYEQYF.

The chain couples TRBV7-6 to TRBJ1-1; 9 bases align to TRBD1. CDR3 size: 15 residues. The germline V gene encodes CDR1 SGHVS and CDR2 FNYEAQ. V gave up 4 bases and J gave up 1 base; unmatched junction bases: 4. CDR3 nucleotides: TGTGCCAGCAGCTCAAGACAGGGGGGGAACACTGAAGCTTTCTTT. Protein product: CASSSRQGGNTEAFF.

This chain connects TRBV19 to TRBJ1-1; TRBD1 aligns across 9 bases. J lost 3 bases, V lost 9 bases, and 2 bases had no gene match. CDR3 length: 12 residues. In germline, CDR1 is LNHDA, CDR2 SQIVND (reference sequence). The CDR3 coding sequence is TGTGCCAGCCGGGACAGGGACACTGAAGCTTTCTTT. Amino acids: CASRDRDTEAFF.

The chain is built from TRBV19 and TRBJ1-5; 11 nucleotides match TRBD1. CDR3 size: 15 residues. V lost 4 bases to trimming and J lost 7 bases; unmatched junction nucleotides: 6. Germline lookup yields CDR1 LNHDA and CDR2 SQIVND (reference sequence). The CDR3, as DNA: TGTGCCAGTAGTAGCGGGACAGGGGGTGGACAGCCCCAGCATTTT. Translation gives CASSSGTGGGQPQHF.

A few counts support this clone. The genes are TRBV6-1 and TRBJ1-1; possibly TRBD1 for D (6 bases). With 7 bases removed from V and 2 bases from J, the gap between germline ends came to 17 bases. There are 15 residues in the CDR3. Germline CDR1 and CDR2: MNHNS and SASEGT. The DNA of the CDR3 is TGTGCCAGCACCCCGGGACATACAACAAACACTGAAGCTTTCTTT. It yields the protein CASTPGHTTNTEAFF.

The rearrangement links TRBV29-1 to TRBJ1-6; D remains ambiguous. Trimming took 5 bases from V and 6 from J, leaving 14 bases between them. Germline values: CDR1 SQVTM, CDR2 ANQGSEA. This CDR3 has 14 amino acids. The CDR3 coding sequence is TGCAGCGTTCATCAGTGCCACGCTAATTCACCCCTCCACTTT. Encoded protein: CSVHQCHANSPLHF.